This T cell receptor beta chain is drawn from a study of cytomegalovirus exposure and HLA in healthy donors. The V gene's germline CDR1 is SGHNT and CDR2 YENEEA. Trimming took 5 bases from V and 7 from J; bases not matched to a gene: 19. The CDR3 extends over 17 amino acids. PCR primers comprised 60 Vbeta and 13 Jbeta primers. Measured with immunoSEQ multiplex PCR; TCRdb has only the in-frame clones, and not every one. This table holds roughly 120,000 clones, 76% found once. What was sequenced was PBMCs. The TCR comes from a man aged 45-65 years in good health and CMV-seronegative. The chain couples TRBV11-3 to TRBJ2-5; 7 bases are shared with TRBD1. CDR3 loop: CASSPRTGTLWLGTQYF. The CDR3 coding sequence is TGTGCCAGCAGCCCCCGGACAGGAACGCTGTGGTTGGGGACCCAGTACTTC.